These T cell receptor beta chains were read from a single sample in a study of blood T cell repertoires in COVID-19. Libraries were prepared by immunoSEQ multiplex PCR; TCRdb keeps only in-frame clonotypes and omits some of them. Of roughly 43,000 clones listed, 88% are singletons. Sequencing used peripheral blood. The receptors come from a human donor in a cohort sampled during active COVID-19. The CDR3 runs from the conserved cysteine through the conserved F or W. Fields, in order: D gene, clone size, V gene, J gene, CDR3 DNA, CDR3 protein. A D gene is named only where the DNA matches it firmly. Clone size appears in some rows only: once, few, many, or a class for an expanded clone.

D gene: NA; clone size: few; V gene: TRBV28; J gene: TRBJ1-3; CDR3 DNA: TGTGCCAGCAGTTCCACAAGCTCTGGAAACACCATATATTTT; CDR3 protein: CASSSTSSGNTIYF
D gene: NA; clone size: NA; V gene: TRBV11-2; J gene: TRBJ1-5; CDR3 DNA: TGTGCCAGCACCGAGGGTGAACGTCAGCCCCAGCATTTT; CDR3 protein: CASTEGERQPQHF
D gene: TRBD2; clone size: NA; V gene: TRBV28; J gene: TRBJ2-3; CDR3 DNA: TGTGCCAGCAGTTTAACTAGCGACAGCACAGATACGCAGTATTTT; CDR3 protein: CASSLTSDSTDTQYF
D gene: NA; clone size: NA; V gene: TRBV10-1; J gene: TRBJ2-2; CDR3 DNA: TGCGCCAGCAGTAAGGCAGCTACTACGAACACCGGGGAGCTGTTTTTT; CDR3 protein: CASSKAATTNTGELFF
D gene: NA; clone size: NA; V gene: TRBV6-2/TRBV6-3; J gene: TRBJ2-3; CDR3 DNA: TGTGCCAGCAGTTACTCGAGAGGTAATACGCAGTATTTT; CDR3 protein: CASSYSRGNTQYF
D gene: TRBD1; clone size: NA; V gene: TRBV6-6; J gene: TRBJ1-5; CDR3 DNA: TGTGCCAGCAGGCTTGGGACAGGGTTGGAGCCCCAGCATTTT; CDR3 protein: CASRLGTGLEPQHF
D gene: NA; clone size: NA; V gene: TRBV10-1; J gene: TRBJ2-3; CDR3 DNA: TGCGCCAGCAGTGAGTCGATAGGAGGTCTAGATACGCAGTATTTT; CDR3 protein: CASSESIGGLDTQYF
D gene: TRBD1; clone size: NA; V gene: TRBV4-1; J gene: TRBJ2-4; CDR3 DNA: TGCGCCAGCGGACAGGGCCCCATAGCCAAAAACATTCAGTACTTC; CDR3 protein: CASGQGPIAKNIQYF
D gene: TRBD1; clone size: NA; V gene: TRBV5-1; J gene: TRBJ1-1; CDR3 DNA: TGCGCCAGCAGCGACACAGGGGGCGACACTGAAGCTTTCTTT; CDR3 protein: CASSDTGGDTEAFF
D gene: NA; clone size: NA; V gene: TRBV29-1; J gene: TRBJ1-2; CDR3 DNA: TGCACCACTGAGAACTATGGCTACACCTTC; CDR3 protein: CTTENYGYTF
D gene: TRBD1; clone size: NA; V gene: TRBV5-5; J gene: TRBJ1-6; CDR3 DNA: TGTGCCAGCAGCGCAAGGACAGGGACCCTTAATTCACCCCTCCACTTT; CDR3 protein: CASSARTGTLNSPLHF
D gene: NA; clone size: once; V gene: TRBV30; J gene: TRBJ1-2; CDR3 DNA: TGTGCCTGGAGTCCTCAGCGGGGGGCTTTCGGCTACACCTTC; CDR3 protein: CAWSPQRGAFGYTF
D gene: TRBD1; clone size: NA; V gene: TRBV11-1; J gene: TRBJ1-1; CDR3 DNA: TGTGCCAGCAGCCTTCTCGGGACAGTGAACACTGAAGCTTTCTTT; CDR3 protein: CASSLLGTVNTEAFF